These 14 T cell receptor beta chains originate from one sample sequenced in a study of blood T cell repertoires in COVID-19. Sequencing was performed with immunoSEQ multiplex PCR; in TCRdb, only in-frame clones are kept and a portion is missing. The sample lists about 170,000 clones, around 87% occurring once. The sample was peripheral blood. These receptors originate from a woman older than 75 with COVID-19, enrolled during active disease.

The rearrangement joins TRBV5-1 to TRBJ1-4; TRBD1 aligns across 12 bases. CDR3 length: 17 amino acids. CDR1 is SGHRS and CDR2 is YFSETQ in the germline V gene. V lost 3 bases to trimming and J lost 6 bases; unmatched junction nucleotides: 9. The chain's CDR3 is CASSWGTGGVRYEKLFF. In nucleotides, the CDR3 is TGCGCCAGCAGCTGGGGGACAGGGGGCGTTCGATATGAAAAACTGTTTTTT.

Only a few counts were recorded for this clone. The V call is TRBV21-1, the J call TRBJ2-7; the table calls TRBD1, which could not be checked here. TRBV21-1 constitutes a pseudogene. The CDR3 runs 17 residues. The CDR3 nucleotides read TGTGCCAGCAGCAAAAGATCCCCCTGGCAAAGCTCCTACGAGCAGTACTTC. Its protein is CASSKRSPWQSSYEQYF.

The chain is built from TRBV19 and TRBJ2-2; TRBD1 matches 12 bases. Germline assignment: CDR1 LNHDA and CDR2 SQIVND (reference sequence). CDR3 length: 15 residues. With V trimmed by 7 bases and J by 6 bases, 6 bases remained unmatched. CDR3 region: CASKGGTGGSGELFF. In DNA, the CDR3 is TGTGCCAGTAAGGGCGGGACAGGGGGCTCCGGGGAGCTGTTTTTT. Full variable domain (remainder filled in from reference TRBV19 and TRBJ2-2): DGGITQSPKYLFRKEGQNVTLSCEQNLNHDAMYWYRQDPGQGLRLIYYSQIVNDFQKGDIAEGYSVSREKKESFPLTVTSAQKNPTAFYLCASKGGTGGSGELFFGEGSRLTVL.

The chain links TRBV18 to TRBJ2-2, with TRBD1 matching 11 bases. The CDR3 runs to 18 residues. CDR1 KGHSH and CDR2 LQKENI come from the germline V gene. J was trimmed by 4 bases and V by 4 bases; bases with no gene match: 11. The CDR3 sequence is CASSRDLSGTGGTGELFF. CDR3 sequence (DNA): TGTGCCAGCTCACGTGATCTGTCCGGGACAGGGGGCACCGGGGAGCTGTTTTTT.

The V call is TRBV10-3, the J call TRBJ2-5; the D gene is possibly TRBD1 (5 bases). The germline gives CDR1 ENHRY, CDR2 SYGVKD. Trimming shortened V by 10 bases and J by 2 bases, and 8 bases separated the two germline ends. The CDR3 has 11 amino acids. CDR3 nucleotide sequence: TGTGCCACAGGGTCTCAAGAGACCCAGTACTTC. Amino acids: CATGSQETQYF.

J is TRBJ2-7 and V is TRBV28, with TRBD2 as a possible D gene (6 bases). This CDR3 spans 14 amino acids. Germline values: CDR1 MDHEN, CDR2 SYDVKM. V was clipped by 4 bases and J by 3 bases, with 13 bases between them. CDR3 DNA: TGTGCCAGCAGTTCCTTAGGAGGGGTCTACGAGCAGTACTTC. It encodes CASSSLGGVYEQYF.

This chain links TRBV29-1 with TRBJ2-3, with D possibly TRBD2 on 6 matching bases. The V gene's germline CDR1 is SQVTM and CDR2 ANQGSEA. The ends were cut back, 6 bases at V and 1 base at J, with 11 bases in the middle. The CDR3 totals 13 residues. The CDR3 sequence is CSVKKRGTDTQYF. CDR3 coding DNA: TGCAGCGTGAAGAAGCGGGGCACAGATACGCAGTATTTT.

V and J are TRBV5-6 and TRBJ2-5; D is perhaps TRBD1 (6 bases). V gave up 0 bases and J gave up 3 bases, with 9 bases separating them. The length of the CDR3 is 14 residues. Germline V gives CDR1 SGHDT, CDR2 YYEEEE. In DNA, the CDR3 is TGTGCCAGCAGCTTGGCACAGGGCAAAGAGACCCAGTACTTC. As protein: CASSLAQGKETQYF. Drawing the rest from reference TRBV5-6 and TRBJ2-5, the complete variable domain is DAGVTQSPTHLIKTRGQQVTLRCSPKSGHDTVSWYQQALGQGPQFIFQYYEEEERQRGNFPDRFSGHQFPNYSSELNVNALLLGDSALYLCASSLAQGKETQYFGPGTRLLVL.

CDR3 coding DNA: TGTGCCAGCAGTTGGCTAGCGGGAGGCACGCGGGAGACCCAGTACTTC. Its protein product is CASSWLAGGTRETQYF. V gene TRBV5-6 combines with J gene TRBJ2-5; 11 nucleotides match TRBD2. V trimming: 5 bases; J trimming: 5 bases; junction bases outside the gene matches: 11. The germline CDR1 and CDR2 sequences are SGHDT and YYEEEE. The CDR3 runs to 16 residues.

The rearrangement joins TRBV6-5 to TRBJ2-5; TRBD2 aligns across 7 bases. V gave up 2 bases and J gave up 5 bases; unmatched junction bases: 8. Germline V gene data show CDR1 as MNHEY and CDR2 as SVGAGI. This CDR3 contains 15 residues. CDR3 nucleotides: TGTGCCAGCAGTTACGGGCTGACTAGCTTGGAGACCCAGTACTTC. As protein: CASSYGLTSLETQYF.

The V gene is TRBV6-5, the J gene TRBJ2-7, with a possible D match to TRBD2 (6 bases). Germline CDR1 reads MNHEY; CDR2 reads SVGAGI. CDR3 size: 15 residues. The ends were cut back, 0 bases at V and 3 bases at J, with 12 bases in the middle. The CDR3 spells CASSYSGGYNYEQYF. In DNA form, the CDR3 reads TGTGCCAGCAGTTACTCTGGGGGGTACAACTACGAGCAGTACTTC.

The V call is TRBV10-3, the J call TRBJ2-1, with D possibly being TRBD1 (5 bases). Germline V CDR1 and CDR2: ENHRY, SYGVKD. The V gene lost 10 bases and the J gene lost 5 bases, with 15 bases spanning the gap. This CDR3 is 13 amino acids long. CDR3 bases: TGTGCCACCCGAGGAGTGGACAACAATGAGCAGTTCTTC. Amino acid sequence: CATRGVDNNEQFF.

The chain combines TRBV5-1 with TRBJ2-7; 11 bases are shared with TRBD1. This CDR3 is 15 amino acids long. The trim removed 3 bases at V and 1 base at J, leaving 3 bases unmatched. Germline V gene lookup returns CDR1 SGHRS and CDR2 YFSETQ. The CDR3 DNA sequence: TGCGCCAGCAGCTGGACAGGGGGCGAGTCCTACGAGCAGTACTTC. Translation gives CASSWTGGESYEQYF.

The chain couples TRBV9 to TRBJ1-5; perhaps TRBD1 as D (5 bases). Germline CDR1 SGDLS, CDR2 YYNGEE. V was cut by 0 bases and J by 6 bases, with 13 bases left in between. The CDR3 covers 15 residues. CDR3 DNA sequence: TGTGCCAGCAGCGTAGCTGGGGACTTGACTCAGCCCCAGCATTTT. This codes for CASSVAGDLTQPQHF.